The 20 T cell receptor beta chains in this list originate from one sample, sequenced in a study of blood T cell repertoires in COVID-19. The assay was immunoSEQ multiplex PCR, and TCRdb's table has in-frame clones only and misses some. The table lists 110,000 or so clones, around 80% of them singletons. Sequenced: peripheral blood. The receptors were gathered from a woman older than 75 with acute or convalescent COVID-19.

The chain combines TRBV19 with TRBJ1-3; TRBD1 matches at 9 bases. V dropped 5 bases and J dropped 3; count of bases not matched to a gene: 11. Germline V CDR1 and CDR2: LNHDA, SQIVND (reference sequence). There are 17 residues in the CDR3. CDR3 nucleotide sequence: TGTGCCAGTAGTGATCCCTCCGGGACAGGGTTTGGAAACACCATATATTTT. Translated, it gives CASSDPSGTGFGNTIYF.

The rearrangement joins TRBV29-1 to TRBJ1-1, with 10 positions matching TRBD1. Looked up from germline, CDR1 is SQVTM and CDR2 is ANQGSEA. The length of the CDR3 is 14 residues. J lost 6 bases, V lost 6 bases, and 10 bases had no gene match. DNA of the CDR3: TGCAGCGTCATCCGGGACAGGGGACTCCCTGAAGCTTTCTTT. Its translation: CSVIRDRGLPEAFF.

The J gene is TRBJ2-1, the V gene TRBV4-3; D perhaps matches TRBD2 (6 bases). The CDR3 covers 16 residues. Germline assignment: CDR1 LGHNA and CDR2 YSLEER. V lost 0 bases and J 0 bases, leaving 9 bases between the germline ends. The CDR3: CASSQDRDFSYNEQFF. CDR3 nucleotide sequence: TGCGCCAGCAGCCAAGACCGGGACTTCTCCTACAATGAGCAGTTCTTC.

The gene calls are TRBV28 and TRBJ1-5; no clear D gene. Trimming pared 8 bases from V and 0 bases from J, leaving 20 bases between. Germline V CDR1 and CDR2: MDHEN, SYDVKM. This CDR3 has 17 amino acids. CDR3 in DNA: TGTGCCAGCGAAAGCACTAGGACGATCTATAGCAATCAGCCCCAGCATTTT. Protein sequence: CASESTRTIYSNQPQHF.

This chain connects TRBV12-5 to TRBJ2-7; D possibly corresponds to TRBD1 (6 bases). V lost 1 base to trimming and J lost 3 bases, with 7 bases between them. CDR3 size: 13 residues. Germline V gene data show CDR1 as LGHNT and CDR2 as FRNRAP. For the CDR3, the DNA is TGTGCTAGTGGTTTGGGGGACATCTACGAGCAGTACTTC. It yields the protein CASGLGDIYEQYF.

The rearrangement uses TRBV28 and TRBJ1-5, with D perhaps TRBD1 (5 bases). This CDR3 has 13 residues. V lost 6 bases and J 6 bases, leaving 12 bases between the germline ends. CDR1 is MDHEN and CDR2 is SYDVKM in the germline V gene. This CDR3 is CASRSRVRQPQHF. Written as DNA, the CDR3 is TGTGCCAGCAGGTCCAGGGTCCGTCAGCCCCAGCATTTT.

The V gene is TRBV19, the J gene TRBJ1-5; TRBD1 matches at 8 bases. The CDR3 length is 16 residues. With V trimmed by 5 bases and J by 2 bases, 8 bases remained unmatched. CDR1 and CDR2 (germline): LNHDA, SQIVND (reference sequence). CDR3 DNA: TGTGCCAGTAGTTTCTTTGACAGGGGAGGCAATCAGCCCCAGCATTTT. Protein product: CASSFFDRGGNQPQHF.

The chain joins TRBV5-8 to TRBJ1-5, with 8 bases matching TRBD1. V shed 1 base and J 7 bases; nucleotides not matched to a gene: 4. Looked up from germline, CDR1 is SGHTS and CDR2 is YDEGEE. The CDR3 is 14 amino acids. DNA of the CDR3: TGTGCCAGCAGCTTGCGGACAGGGAAACAGCCCCAGCATTTT. Translated, it gives CASSLRTGKQPQHF.

V gene TRBV29-1 combines with J gene TRBJ1-1; D gene uncertain. This CDR3 spans 13 amino acids. Germline V CDR1 and CDR2: SQVTM, ANQGSEA. Trimming left V 7 bases short and J 5 bases short, with 17 bases between. CDR3: CSGVTKAKTEAFF. The CDR3 DNA follows: TGCAGCGGGGTGACAAAGGCTAAGACTGAAGCTTTCTTT.

The V and J genes are TRBV5-4 and TRBJ2-7; the D gene is possibly TRBD2 (6 bases). The V gene lost 3 bases and the J gene lost 3 bases, with 16 bases spanning the gap. The CDR3 totals 15 residues. CDR1 and CDR2 (germline): SGHNT, YYREEE (reference sequence). The CDR3 spells CASSSFPRDFYEQYF. CDR3 DNA sequence: TGTGCCAGCAGCTCATTCCCTCGGGACTTCTACGAGCAGTACTTC.

CDR3 loop: CASSYGAGELFF. The DNA of the CDR3 is TGTGCCAGCAGTTATGGAGCCGGGGAGCTGTTTTTT. The chain carries TRBV25-1 and TRBJ2-2; D is unclear. Germline CDR1 is MGHDK and CDR2 is SYGVNS. The CDR3 loop spans 12 amino acids. Trimming took 5 bases from V and 6 from J, leaving 7 bases between them.

This clone has a single count. The chain joins TRBV11-3 to TRBJ2-5; 7 bases are shared with TRBD1. V lost 1 base, J lost 4 bases, and 9 bases stayed unmatched. Germline assignment: CDR1 SGHNT and CDR2 YENEEA. This CDR3 is built from 16 residues. CDR3 bases: TGTGCCAGCAGCTTAGGAGACAGGGAAGATAGAGAGACCCAGTACTTC. It codes for CASSLGDREDRETQYF.

This sequence joins TRBV7-8 and TRBJ1-5; 8 nucleotides align to TRBD1. From germline, CDR1 is SGHVS and CDR2 FQNEAQ. The CDR3 length is 14 residues. Trimming removed 2 bases from V and 10 bases from J; junction bases left unmatched: 7. In DNA, the CDR3 is TGTGCCAGCAGCTTATCGGACAGGGAGAAACCCCAGCATTTT. Translating it yields CASSLSDREKPQHF.

In DNA, the CDR3 is TGTGCCACCAGTGATGGGACAGGAGGACTAGCGTTGGGCTACGAGCAGTACTTC. Translation: CATSDGTGGLALGYEQYF. The chain couples TRBV24-1 to TRBJ2-7; maybe TRBD2 (9 bases). This CDR3 comprises 18 residues. The V end was cut by 3 bases, the J end by 3 bases, with 23 bases between. Per the germline V gene, CDR1 is KGHDR and CDR2 is SFDVKD.

The V and J genes are TRBV28 and TRBJ1-5; D perhaps matches TRBD1 (6 bases). This CDR3 spans 15 amino acids. Between the trimmed V and J ends, which lost 3 bases and 4 bases, there was a span of 13 bases. Germline V gene lookup returns CDR1 MDHEN and CDR2 SYDVKM. CDR3 loop: CASSFVGAGNQPQHF. DNA for the CDR3: TGTGCCAGCAGTTTTGTGGGGGCTGGGAATCAGCCCCAGCATTTT. Based on the CDR3 plus reference TRBV28 and TRBJ1-5, the full variable domain is DVKVTQSSRYLVKRTGEKVFLECVQDMDHENMFWYRQDPGLGLRLIYFSYDVKMKEKGDIPEGYSVSREKKERFSLILESASTNQTSMYLCASSFVGAGNQPQHFGDGTRLSIL.

The chain uses TRBV9 and TRBJ2-2; 7 bases align to TRBD1. The junction had 6 bases not matched to a gene; V was cut back by 4 bases and J by 3 bases. The CDR3 length is 15 residues. CDR1 SGDLS and CDR2 YYNGEE come from the germline V gene. Here the CDR3 reads CASSPWTGDTGELFF. DNA for the CDR3: TGTGCCAGCAGCCCTTGGACAGGAGACACCGGGGAGCTGTTTTTT.

This chain uses TRBV2 with TRBJ2-2; a weak D match, TRBD1 (5 bases). Per the germline V gene, CDR1 is SNHLY and CDR2 is FYNNEI. Trimming took off 6 bases at V and 5 bases at J, with 10 bases between the two ends. This CDR3 spans 13 amino acids. CDR3 sequence reads: CASSSQGTGELFF. The CDR3 DNA reads TGTGCCAGCAGCTCTCAGGGAACCGGGGAGCTGTTTTTT.

This chain links TRBV12-3 or TRBV12-4 with TRBJ2-7, with 7 nucleotides matching TRBD2. The V gene end was trimmed by 8 bases and the J gene end by 2 bases; junction bases not matched to a gene: 3. There are 12 residues in the CDR3. The CDR3 loop reads CASGGGTYEQYF. As DNA, the CDR3 is TGTGCCAGCGGGGGGGGGACCTACGAGCAGTACTTC.

This clone came up a few times. The J gene is TRBJ2-1, the V gene TRBV12-3 or TRBV12-4; TRBD1 might be the D (6 bases). V was shortened by 7 bases and J by 7 bases, with 14 bases between the two germline ends. The CDR3 has 13 residues. The CDR3 coding sequence is TGTGCCAGCAACAGAGGTCAGGGGAATGAGCAGTTCTTC. This encodes CASNRGQGNEQFF.

On this clone itself: An end of the junction does not agree with germline; a read error may underlie this. The V gene is TRBV27, the J gene TRBJ1-5, with TRBD1 identical over 7 bases. The CDR3 has 14 residues. Germline CDR1 is MNHEY and CDR2 is SMNVEV (reference sequence). The CDR3 DNA reads TGTGCCAGCAGTTTACAGGGGGGCAACCAGCCCCAGCATTTT. Translated, it gives CASSLQGGNQPQHF.